This T cell receptor beta chain was captured by sequencing in a study of regulatory T cells in long-lasting Graves disease. Looking at the study overall: Persistent Graves' disease denoted over 5 years of antithyroid drugs plus positive TSH receptor antibodies.

Findings and caveats of the study: Sample size, which was small, may have reduced accuracy.

About this clonotype: As yet, its antigen is unknown.

Time point indicated: persistent/refractory GD, antithyroid drugs over 5 years with positive TRAb. Generation of the TCR library employed RNA extracted from PBMCs. Peripheral blood, at about 9 milliliters, went into EDTA tubes. The authors built TCR beta libraries using iRepertoire HTBI primers and Arm-PCR of CDR3 regions. TCRdb processed the multiplex PCR reads anew with MiXCR; each CDR3 protein has one entry. The table records hundreds of thousands of distinct CDR3 sequences, approximately 29% of them present only once. Deletions cut 5 bases from V and 3 bases from J, with 11 bases between. CDR1 is SGHTA and CDR2 is FQGTGA in the germline V gene. The CDR3 has 15 amino acids.

The TCR sequence derives from a female donor with Graves disease. The rearrangement joins TRBV7-3 to TRBJ2-6; possible D gene TRBD1, 6 bases. Sequences were derived from peripheral blood mononuclear cells (PBMCs), sampled when the disease was refractory, from a patient treated with antithyroid drugs. This CDR3 reads CASSRYRDGANVLTF. The DNA for the CDR3 is TGTGCCAGCAGCCGCTACAGGGATGGGGCCAACGTCCTGACTTTC.